These 13 T cell receptor beta chains were sequenced from one sample in a study of human T cells and chemical hapten exposure. Specified time point: patch test 3, about 24 weeks after DPC sensitization. Indicated treatment: therapeutic diphenylcyclopropenone sensitization with weekly scalp DPC. TCRdb independently ran MiXCR on the RACE reads; one entry per CDR3 protein. Of about 160,000 distinct CDR3 sequences in the sample, roughly a quarter are singletons; the top ten hold around 2.3%. Sequencing was performed on whole blood, taken in connection with sensitization to the hapten diphenylcyclopropenone (DPC). The origin of the receptors is a woman aged 18-29 years with alopecia areata. Some clones in this sample may be carry-over from other donors' samples.

This clonotype was counted between two and nine times. The chain carries TRBV27 and TRBJ2-6; D is unresolved. V lost 6 bases to trimming and J lost 1 base, with 10 bases between them. CDR1 and CDR2 (germline): MNHEY, SMNVEV (reference sequence). The CDR3 runs to 15 residues. The CDR3 loop is CASSPTYSGANVLTF. The CDR3 nucleotides are TGTGCCAGCAGCCCTACATATTCTGGGGCCAACGTCCTGACTTTC.

This clonotype was found a few times. The chain uses TRBV29-1 and TRBJ2-3; D ambiguous. This CDR3 contains 13 residues. Germline V lookup: CDR1 SQVTM, CDR2 ANQGSEA. Trimming took off 2 bases at V and 1 base at J, with 7 bases between the two ends. Here the CDR3 DNA reads TGCAGCGTTGAAACCGAGGGCACAGATACGCAGTATTTT. This sequence encodes CSVETEGTDTQYF.

This clonotype was picked up a small number of times. This sequence joins TRBV20-1 and TRBJ2-7; D gene unclear. CDR1 is DFQATT, CDR2 SNEGSKA, per germline (reference sequence). This CDR3 contains 13 residues. Between the trimmed V and J ends, which lost 3 bases and 7 bases, there was a span of 16 bases. The CDR3, as DNA: TGCAGTGCTAGGAGAGGACGGTCCCATGAGCAGTACTTC. Protein product: CSARRGRSHEQYF.

This sequence joins TRBV10-3 and TRBJ2-5; 15 bases are a match to TRBD2. Per germline, CDR1 ENHRY and CDR2 SYGVKD. V lost 10 bases, J lost 1 base, and 7 bases stayed unmatched. The CDR3 covers 16 residues. CDR3 DNA: TGTGCCACCGGACTAGCGGGGGGGTACATCCAAGAGACCCAGTACTTC. Translating gives CATGLAGGYIQETQYF.

This clonotype was seen a handful of times. This chain links TRBV7-2 with TRBJ2-7; no firm D call. CDR3 length: 11 amino acids. V lost 5 bases and J lost 3, with 5 bases in between. Germline lookup yields CDR1 SGHTA and CDR2 FQGNSA. CDR3: CASSPDYEQYF. The CDR3 nucleotides are TGTGCCAGCAGCCCAGACTACGAGCAGTACTTC.

The chain uses TRBV5-1 and TRBJ2-4, with TRBD2 identical over 11 bases. V was pared by 2 bases and J by 9 bases, with 7 bases of the junction left unmatched. The CDR3 loop spans 15 amino acids. Germline V gene sequence: CDR1 SGHRS, CDR2 YFSETQ. CDR3 loop: CASSFIAGGQGIQYF. CDR3 nucleotides: TGCGCCAGCAGCTTCATAGCGGGAGGGCAGGGCATTCAGTACTTC.

This chain uses TRBV20-1 with TRBJ2-1, with D possibly matching TRBD1 (6 bases). The germline V gene encodes CDR1 DFQATT and CDR2 SNEGSKA (reference sequence). This CDR3 spans 18 amino acids. Trimming removed 1 base from V and 0 bases from J, with 19 bases in between. Here the CDR3 reads CSARGRGTRKSSYNEQFF. CDR3 sequence (DNA): TGCAGTGCTAGAGGAAGGGGGACGAGAAAAAGCTCCTACAATGAGCAGTTCTTC.

The V gene is TRBV7-9, the J gene TRBJ2-5; TRBD1 matches 8 bases. Per germline, CDR1 SEHNR and CDR2 FQNEAQ (reference sequence). The CDR3 loop spans 14 amino acids. The ends lost 4 bases at V and 5 bases at J; junction bases unmatched: 6. For the CDR3, the DNA is TGTGCCAGCAGCTCCGGGACAGGAAGCGAGACCCAGTACTTC. Its protein is CASSSGTGSETQYF.

The CDR3 spells CASSLESGQGNVLTF. Here the CDR3 DNA reads TGCGCCAGCAGCTTGGAGTCCGGACAGGGGAACGTCCTGACTTTC. V gene TRBV5-1 combines with J gene TRBJ2-6; 9 nucleotides align to TRBD1. The germline gives CDR1 SGHRS, CDR2 YFSETQ. With V trimmed by 0 bases and J by 10 bases, 5 bases remained unmatched. The CDR3 contains 15 residues.

CDR3 sequence: CASSNPPPRDTQYF. The CDR3 nucleotides read TGTGCCAGTAGTAACCCCCCCCCACGTGATACGCAGTATTTT. J is TRBJ2-3 and V is TRBV19; D gene ambiguous. The CDR3 has 14 residues. Germline V gene lookup returns CDR1 LNHDA and CDR2 SQIVND (reference sequence). V lost 4 bases to trimming and J lost 6 bases, with 14 bases between them.

DNA of the CDR3: TGTGCCAGCAGCCCCAACCCCAGGACTAGCGGGGGAGGTGAGCAGTTCTTC. It translates to CASSPNPRTSGGGEQFF. The chain has TRBV4-2 and TRBJ2-1, with TRBD2 identical over 13 bases. CDR3 length: 17 residues. Germline CDR1 LGHNA, CDR2 YNFKEQ. After removal of 4 bases from V and 9 bases from J, the junction contained 12 bases not matched to a gene.

The chain employs TRBV9 and TRBJ1-3, with 7 bases identical to TRBD1. CDR1 is SGDLS, CDR2 YYNGEE, per germline. The CDR3 runs to 16 residues. Germline trimming cut 3 bases from V and 0 bases from J; bases unmatched to any gene: 6. The CDR3 bases are TGTGCCAGCAGCGACACGGACAGGACCTCTGGAAACACCATATATTTT. Translated: CASSDTDRTSGNTIYF. Together with reference TRBV9 and TRBJ1-3, the CDR3 gives the full variable domain: DSGVTQTPKHLITATGQRVTLRCSPRSGDLSVYWYQQSLDQGLQFLIQYYNGEERAKGNILERFSAQQFPDLHSELNLSSLELGDSALYFCASSDTDRTSGNTIYFGEGSWLTVV.

The table lists this clonotype with a few counts. CDR3 sequence (DNA): TGCAGTGCTAGAGTAGGGATGGTCACTGAAGCTTTCTTT. Protein: CSARVGMVTEAFF. The chain combines TRBV20-1 with TRBJ1-1; D gene uncertain. This CDR3 is 13 amino acids long. Trimming shortened V by 1 base and J by 4 bases, and 10 bases separated the two germline ends. Germline CDR1 and CDR2: DFQATT and SNEGSKA (reference sequence).